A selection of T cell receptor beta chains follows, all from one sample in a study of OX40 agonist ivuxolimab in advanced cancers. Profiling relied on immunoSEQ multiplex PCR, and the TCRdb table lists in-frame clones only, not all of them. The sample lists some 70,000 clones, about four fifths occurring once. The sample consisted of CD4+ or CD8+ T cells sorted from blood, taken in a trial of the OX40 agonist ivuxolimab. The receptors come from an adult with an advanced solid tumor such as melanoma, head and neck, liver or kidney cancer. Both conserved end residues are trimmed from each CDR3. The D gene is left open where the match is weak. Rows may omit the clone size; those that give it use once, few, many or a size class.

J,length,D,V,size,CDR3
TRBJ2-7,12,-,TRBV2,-,ASRGDRNSYEQY
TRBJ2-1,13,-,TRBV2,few,ASSENFSSYNEQF
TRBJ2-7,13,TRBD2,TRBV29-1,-,SVVIGRGPYYEQY
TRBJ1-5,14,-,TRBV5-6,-,ASSLVPGGSNQPQH
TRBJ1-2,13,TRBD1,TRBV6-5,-,ASRPDRSRSYGYT
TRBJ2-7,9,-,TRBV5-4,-,ASSLGYEQY
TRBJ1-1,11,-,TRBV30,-,AWSTWENTEAF
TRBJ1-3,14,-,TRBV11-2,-,ASSLRRMSSGNTIY
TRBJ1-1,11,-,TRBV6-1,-,ASLSPFLTEAF
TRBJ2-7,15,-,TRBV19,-,ASSIRSSKRSSYEQY
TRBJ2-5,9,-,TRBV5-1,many,ASRVQETQY
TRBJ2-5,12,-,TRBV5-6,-,ASSLQSGLETQY
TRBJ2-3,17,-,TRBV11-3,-,ASSLGGFAAQRSSDTQY
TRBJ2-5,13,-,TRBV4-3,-,ASSQESGGTETQY
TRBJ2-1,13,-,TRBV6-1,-,ASSDQYGGGHEQF
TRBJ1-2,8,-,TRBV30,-,AWSRHSYT
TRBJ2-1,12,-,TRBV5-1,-,ASSYPGRNNEQF
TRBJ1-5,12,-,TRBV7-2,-,ASSLVGGDQPQH
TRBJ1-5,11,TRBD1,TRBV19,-,ASSGTGNQPQH
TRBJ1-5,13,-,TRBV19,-,ASSRGGPSYQPQH
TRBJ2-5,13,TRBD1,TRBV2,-,ASSGDRGRQETQY
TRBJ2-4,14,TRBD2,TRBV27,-,ASRTSSGGHRGIQY
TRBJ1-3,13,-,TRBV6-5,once,ASRGAGWSGNTIY
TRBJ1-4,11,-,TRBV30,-,AWSGGAGEKLF
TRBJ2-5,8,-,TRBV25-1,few,ASTASLQY
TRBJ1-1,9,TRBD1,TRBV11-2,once,ASRNQGAAF
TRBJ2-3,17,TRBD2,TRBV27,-,ASSFLGTSLESYTDTQY
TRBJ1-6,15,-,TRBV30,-,AWREGAGTLLNSPLH
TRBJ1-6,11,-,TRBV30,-,AWSVLRLSPLH
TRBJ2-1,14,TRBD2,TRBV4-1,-,ASSLRSGGDYNEQF
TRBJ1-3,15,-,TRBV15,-,ATSRDRGRSSGNTIY
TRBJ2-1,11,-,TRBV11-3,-,ASSSAPRNEQF
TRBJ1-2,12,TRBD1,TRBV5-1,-,ASSGLGQGNGYT
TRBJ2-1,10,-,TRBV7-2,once,ASSSDRIRQF
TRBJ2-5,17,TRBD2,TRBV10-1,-,ASSESGLAGGKYEQTQY
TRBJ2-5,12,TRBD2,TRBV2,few,ASSVAGGKETQY
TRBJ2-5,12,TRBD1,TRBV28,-,ASSGQGKGETQY
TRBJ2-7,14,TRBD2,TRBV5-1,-,ASSHGAGGSSYEQY
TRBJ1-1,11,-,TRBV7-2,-,ASSFSLNPEAF
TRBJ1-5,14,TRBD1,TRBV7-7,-,ASSSLHRGPNQPQH
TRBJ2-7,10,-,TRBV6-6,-,ASSSLTNEQY
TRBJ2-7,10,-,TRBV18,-,ASSPVSYEQY
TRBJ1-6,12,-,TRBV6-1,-,AIRGGGSGSPLH
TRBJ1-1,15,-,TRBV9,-,ASSVGGGSIINTEAF
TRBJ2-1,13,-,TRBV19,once,ASSTPRGTYNEQF
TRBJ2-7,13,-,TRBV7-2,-,ASSAGGARAYEQY